The 6 T cell receptor beta chains in this list originate from one sample, sequenced in a study of T-cell memory formation after mild COVID-19. Each CDR3 protein gets one entry after TCRdb re-called the 5' RACE reads with MiXCR. Of some 280,000 distinct CDR3 sequences in the sample, 16% were seen once. Sequenced material: PBMCs or a T cell subset sorted from them (not recorded which). All receptors derive from a man aged 18 to 29 who had mild COVID-19 (a few samples of this study predate the infection). Cell type and time point are not known.

The CDR3, as DNA: TGTGCCAGCAATCCTCTGGGGAACACCATATATTTT. This encodes CASNPLGNTIYF. V gene TRBV7-9 combines with J gene TRBJ1-3; D ambiguous. Trimming shortened V by 7 bases and J by 7 bases, and 11 bases separated the two germline ends. Germline V gives CDR1 SEHNR, CDR2 FQNEAQ (reference sequence). This CDR3 has 12 residues.

The V call is TRBV29-1, the J call TRBJ1-1; D is unresolved. Germline CDR1 and CDR2: SQVTM and ANQGSEA. V was shortened by 6 bases and J by 8 bases, with 16 bases between the two germline ends. The CDR3 loop spans 12 amino acids. CDR3 loop: CSVPKSEGEAFF. The DNA of the CDR3 is TGCAGCGTCCCCAAGAGCGAAGGAGAAGCTTTCTTT.

V usage is TRBV10-3 and J usage is TRBJ1-2, with unresolved D. The germline V gene has CDR1 ENHRY and CDR2 SYGVKD. V shed 6 bases and J shed 8 bases, with 16 bases lying between them. The CDR3 consists of 13 residues. The chain's CDR3 is CAIRETKYEGYTF. In DNA form, the CDR3 reads TGTGCCATCAGGGAGACTAAATACGAAGGCTACACCTTC.

This clonotype appeared a few times. This chain connects TRBV5-4 to TRBJ1-1, with TRBD1 as a possible D gene (5 bases). CDR3 size: 15 residues. Germline V gene data show CDR1 as SGHNT and CDR2 as YYREEE (reference sequence). The germline V and J ends were trimmed by 0 bases and 4 bases, with 13 bases remaining between them. DNA of the CDR3: TGTGCCAGCAGCTTGGAGCGGGGCGTCGGCACTGAAGCTTTCTTT. This translates into CASSLERGVGTEAFF.

This rearrangement joins TRBV5-5 to TRBJ1-1; TRBD1 is a possible D gene (6 bases). V was clipped by 0 bases and J by 4 bases, with 16 bases between them. The germline CDR1 and CDR2 sequences are SGHKS and YYEKEE (reference sequence). The length of the CDR3 is 16 residues. The CDR3 spells CASSLVPGEGTTEAFF. The CDR3 DNA is TGTGCCAGCAGCTTGGTGCCAGGGGAGGGGACCACTGAAGCTTTCTTT.

This clonotype came up a few times. The rearrangement joins TRBV5-1 to TRBJ1-2; D possibly corresponds to TRBD1 (5 bases). Germline V gives CDR1 SGHRS, CDR2 YFSETQ. The CDR3 totals 16 residues. V dropped 4 bases and J dropped 0 bases, with 16 bases sitting between them. The CDR3 here is CASSLTLTETNYGYTF. DNA for the CDR3: TGCGCCAGCAGCCTCACCTTGACAGAGACTAACTATGGCTACACCTTC.